This TCR beta chain was retrieved from a study of cytomegalovirus exposure and HLA in healthy donors. Broader study findings: The classifier reportedly diagnosed cytomegalovirus status with high specificity and sensitivity. In presence/absence analyses, roughly uniform sequencing depth across donors was assumed.

Trimming removed 4 bases from V and 4 bases from J, with 15 bases in between. Germline lookup yields CDR1 MNHNS and CDR2 SASEGT. CDR3 length: 15 residues. This clone was counted a few times. Its antigen is as yet unknown. The primer mix had 60 Vbeta and 13 Jbeta primers. Clones were read by immunoSEQ multiplex PCR, and TCRdb kept only the in-frame ones, dropping some. The sample includes some 90,000 clones, approximately 80% seen only once; the top ten take 2.7%. Source material: PBMCs. This sequence joins TRBV6-1 and TRBJ2-3; perhaps TRBD2 as D (5 bases). This TCR derives from a man aged 25 to 45 in good health and CMV-seronegative. The chain's CDR3 is CASSVGVGESDTQYF. CDR3 nucleotides: TGTGCCAGCAGTGTTGGGGTGGGAGAGTCAGATACGCAGTATTTT.